Following are 9 T cell receptor beta chains from one sample sequenced in a study of blood T cell repertoires in COVID-19 (TCRdb year 2020). Preparation of the library involved the immunoSEQ multiplex PCR assay. TCRdb provides this immuneACCESS table in a form limited to in-frame rearrangements. Some clones are lacking; in checked studies, under half of them reflect an unresolved V gene, and why the rest are absent is not known. The sample table holds about 200,000 clones, of which around three quarters were seen once. The ten largest make up 5.5% to 8.5% of the sample. Sequencing was done on a sample of peripheral blood. The receptors originated from a woman in her seventies with acute or convalescent COVID-19.

The rearrangement uses TRBV14 and TRBJ1-1; TRBD1 matches 8 bases. The germline CDR1 and CDR2 sequences are SGHDN and FVKESK. With V trimmed by 3 bases and J by 3 bases, 6 bases remained unmatched. This CDR3 has 15 residues. The CDR3 loop reads CASSQGQAGHTEAFF. CDR3 DNA: TGTGCCAGCAGCCAGGGACAGGCCGGGCACACTGAAGCTTTCTTT.

This chain connects TRBV3-1 (or the pseudogene TRBV3-2) to TRBJ2-2, with D maybe TRBD2 (5 bases). The germline V gene has CDR1 LGHDT and CDR2 YNNKEL (reference sequence). The CDR3 is 14 amino acids. The V end was cut by 1 base, the J end by 5 bases, with 8 bases between. The DNA for the CDR3 is TGTGCCAGCAGCCAAGGGAAGCGGACCGGGGAGCTGTTTTTT. Protein product: CASSQGKRTGELFF.

This chain connects TRBV19 to TRBJ2-6; D gene ambiguous. This CDR3 is 13 amino acids long. The germline V gene encodes CDR1 LNHDA and CDR2 SQIVND (reference sequence). The ends were cut back, 8 bases at V and 0 bases at J, with 5 bases in the middle. The CDR3 loop reads CASRDSGANVLTF. For the CDR3, the DNA is TGTGCCAGTCGAGACTCTGGGGCCAACGTCCTGACTTTC. Variable domain in full (rest from reference TRBV19 and TRBJ2-6): DGGITQSPKYLFRKEGQNVTLSCEQNLNHDAMYWYRQDPGQGLRLIYYSQIVNDFQKGDIAEGYSVSREKKESFPLTVTSAQKNPTAFYLCASRDSGANVLTFGAGSRLTVL.

Regarding this clone: The same CDR3 is also encoded by other DNA sequences in this sample. The chain carries TRBV5-8 and TRBJ2-1; perhaps TRBD1 as D (6 bases). The CDR3 covers 16 residues. V was shortened by 5 bases and J by 2 bases, with 17 bases between the two germline ends. In germline, CDR1 is SGHTS, CDR2 YDEGEE. DNA for the CDR3: TGTGCCAGCAGTCCTCCGACAGGTTATCCCTACAATGAGCAGTTCTTC. The encoded protein is CASSPPTGYPYNEQFF.

The gene calls are TRBV4-3 and TRBJ2-2; 7 nucleotides match TRBD1. There are 15 residues in the CDR3. Germline lookup yields CDR1 LGHNA and CDR2 YSLEER. With V trimmed by 1 base and J by 3 bases, 2 bases remained unmatched. CDR3 DNA sequence: TGCGCCAGCAGCCAAGGGGACAGTTACACCGGGGAGCTGTTTTTT. It encodes CASSQGDSYTGELFF.

This chain's CDR3 is CASSYETGPRSPLHF. Here the CDR3 DNA reads TGTGCCAGCAGTTACGAGACAGGGCCTAGGTCACCCCTCCACTTT. This sequence joins TRBV6-5 and TRBJ1-6; 7 nucleotides align to TRBD1. V dropped 2 bases and J dropped 10; count of bases not matched to a gene: 8. CDR3 length: 15 amino acids. From germline, CDR1 is MNHEY and CDR2 SVGAGI.

The chain carries TRBV6-5 and TRBJ2-2, with unresolved D. The CDR3 contains 13 residues. Trimming cost V 8 bases and J 4 bases, with 11 bases left between them. The V gene's germline CDR1 is MNHEY and CDR2 SVGAGI. The CDR3 DNA reads as TGTGCCAGCCAACCCCCGGGCACCGGGGAGCTGTTTTTT. Amino acids: CASQPPGTGELFF.

This clone was counted only a few times. The gene calls are TRBV2 and TRBJ1-5, with a tentative D call TRBD1 (5 bases). Germline CDR1 is SNHLY and CDR2 is FYNNEI. V shed 1 base and J shed 3 bases, with 13 bases lying between them. This CDR3 is 16 amino acids long. In nucleotides, the CDR3 is TGTGCCAGCAGTGAAGGCGGAGGGGCAGACAATCAGCCCCAGCATTTT. Encoded protein: CASSEGGGADNQPQHF. The full variable domain, with the rest looked up from reference TRBV2 and TRBJ1-5, is EPEVTQTPSHQVTQMGQEVILRCVPISNHLYFYWYRQILGQKVEFLVSFYNNEISEKSEIFDDQFSVERPDGSNFTLKIRSTKLEDSAMYFCASSEGGGADNQPQHFGDGTRLSIL.

The rearrangement uses TRBV7-7 and TRBJ2-1; D is perhaps TRBD2 (6 bases). The germline V gene has CDR1 SSHAT and CDR2 FNYEAQ (reference sequence). This CDR3 is built from 15 residues. V lost 5 bases, J lost 8 bases, and 19 bases lay in between. In nucleotides, the CDR3 is TGTGCCAGCAGCCCGATGAATAGGGGCGGGGATGAGCAGTTCTTC. Translated: CASSPMNRGGDEQFF.